This passage covers 18 T cell receptor beta chains from one sample sequenced in a study of response to subunit inactivated influenza vaccine (dated by TCRdb to the late 2010s). Library method: RT-PCR. The instrument given in TCRdb is Illumina HiSeq 2500. Clones were called with MiXCR by TCRdb after fastp trimmed the public reads at Q25, and only in-frame beta chains were retained. Entries that share a CDR3 protein sequence are merged under the most common genes and DNA. The sample profile shows about 540,000 distinct CDR3 sequences; approximately 20% of them were found once. The ten top clones hold roughly 2.8% of the sample. These data are also associated with another study on T cells expressing NK-cell markers. The second study's authors report: TCR beta cDNA libraries were prepared using 5'RACE template switching, which introduced a universal primer site and unique molecular identifiers.

Here the sequenced sample was CD4+ T cells sorted from PBMCs, taken 11 to 12 days after vaccination. These receptors were taken from a man between 50 and 59 years old who received an inactivated influenza vaccine. Donor details come from another sample of the same person, matched by shared clones.

This clonotype was recorded a few times. The rearrangement joins TRBV20-1 to TRBJ1-1; 7 positions match TRBD1. With V trimmed by 6 bases and J by 4 bases, 8 bases remained unmatched. The CDR3 has 13 residues. CDR1 is DFQATT and CDR2 is SNEGSKA in the germline V gene (reference sequence). Here the CDR3 reads CSARKNRGTEAFF. The CDR3 nucleotides are TGCAGTGCGCGGAAAAACAGGGGCACTGAAGCTTTCTTT.

This clonotype was seen only a few times. V usage is TRBV29-1 and J usage is TRBJ1-2; no reliable D call. The CDR3 loop spans 12 amino acids. CDR1 is SQVTM, CDR2 ANQGSEA, per germline. V shed 4 bases and J shed 4 bases, with 10 bases lying between them. In DNA form, the CDR3 reads TGCAGCGTTGTCTACCCGTCCTATGGCTACACCTTC. Protein sequence: CSVVYPSYGYTF.

This clonotype was seen more than once but under ten times. The chain joins TRBV11-2 to TRBJ2-3, with D perhaps TRBD1 (6 bases). CDR3 length: 17 amino acids. Trimming removed 1 base at V and 2 bases at J, with 16 bases between. Germline V gene sequence: CDR1 SGHAT, CDR2 FQNNGV. CDR3 residues: CASSLGGQGLVTDTQYF. CDR3 in DNA: TGTGCCAGCAGCTTAGGGGGACAAGGTTTGGTCACAGATACGCAGTATTTT.

This clonotype was picked up a small number of times. The genes are TRBV7-9 and TRBJ1-1, with TRBD1 matching 9 bases. Per the germline V gene, CDR1 is SEHNR and CDR2 is FQNEAQ (reference sequence). This CDR3 comprises 14 residues. V trimming: 5 bases; J trimming: 6 bases; junction bases outside the gene matches: 7. CDR3 sequence: CASSRDRANPEAFF. The CDR3 nucleotides are TGTGCCAGCAGCCGGGACAGGGCCAACCCTGAAGCTTTCTTT.

This clonotype was seen only a few times. V usage is TRBV12-3 or TRBV12-4 and J usage is TRBJ1-5; the match to TRBD1 covers 7 bases. The ends lost 0 bases at V and 6 bases at J; junction bases unmatched: 5. CDR3 length: 15 amino acids. CDR3: CASSLASRGSQPQHF. In nucleotides, the CDR3 is TGTGCCAGCAGTTTAGCGAGCAGGGGGAGTCAGCCCCAGCATTTT.

This CDR3 is CASSPSGLADTQYF. CDR3 DNA sequence: TGTGCCAGCAGCCCCTCCGGCTTGGCAGATACGCAGTATTTT. This chain links TRBV3-1 with TRBJ2-3; D unclear. Trimming removed 4 bases from V and 4 bases from J, with 12 bases in between. Per germline, CDR1 LGHDT and CDR2 YNNKEL (reference sequence). The CDR3 runs 14 residues.

This clonotype was seen a handful of times. J is TRBJ2-7 and V is TRBV5-1; D is unresolved. This CDR3 is built from 15 residues. Germline lookup yields CDR1 SGHRS and CDR2 YFSETQ. Trimming pared 0 bases from V and 1 base from J, leaving 11 bases between. The CDR3 here is CASSLDATSSYEQYF. The CDR3 DNA reads as TGCGCCAGCAGCTTGGACGCGACATCATCCTACGAGCAGTACTTC.

The chain couples TRBV5-1 to TRBJ2-3, with 9 bases lining up with TRBD2. The CDR3 sequence is 15 residues long. J gave up 0 bases and V 6 bases, and 5 bases lay outside the gene matches. CDR1 is SGHRS and CDR2 is YFSETQ in the germline V gene. CDR3 bases: TGCGCCAGCACCGGGACTAGCTCAAGCACAGATACGCAGTATTTT. It specifies CASTGTSSSTDTQYF.

This clonotype turned up a few times. The J gene is TRBJ1-5, the V gene TRBV6-5, with D perhaps TRBD1 (5 bases). Germline-derived CDR1 and CDR2 are MNHEY and SVGAGI. CDR3 length equals 16 residues. Trimming stripped 2 bases from V and 0 bases from J, with 11 bases between. This CDR3 is CASSYTADISNQPQHF. CDR3 DNA sequence: TGTGCCAGCAGTTACACGGCGGACATTAGCAATCAGCCCCAGCATTTT.

CDR3 in amino acids: CASSIGDHISYEQYF. The CDR3 region has the DNA TGTGCCAGTAGTATAGGCGACCATATCTCCTACGAGCAGTACTTC. This rearrangement joins TRBV19 to TRBJ2-7; no firm D call. The CDR3 is 15 residues long. CDR1 is LNHDA, CDR2 SQIVND, per germline (reference sequence). Trimming cost V 1 base and J 0 bases, with 10 bases left between them.

The J gene is TRBJ2-7, the V gene TRBV9, with 10 bases matching TRBD1. J was trimmed by 3 bases and V by 2 bases; bases with no gene match: 20. Germline-derived CDR1 and CDR2 are SGDLS and YYNGEE. This CDR3 region has 20 residues. CDR3 DNA sequence: TGTGCCAGCAGCGTTAATAAGACAGGGGGCATCCCAAGAACTTACTACGAGCAGTACTTC. Residues: CASSVNKTGGIPRTYYEQYF.

This clonotype was observed a few times. The chain combines TRBV28 with TRBJ1-5; 9 positions agree with TRBD1. The CDR3 extends over 15 amino acids. Germline V gene sequence: CDR1 MDHEN, CDR2 SYDVKM. V lost 5 bases and J lost 7; bases outside the gene matches: 9. The CDR3 here is CASSAWGQGGQPQHF. CDR3 DNA: TGTGCCAGCAGTGCATGGGGACAGGGTGGGCAGCCCCAGCATTTT. Complete variable domain (other parts from reference TRBV28 and TRBJ1-5): DVKVTQSSRYLVKRTGEKVFLECVQDMDHENMFWYRQDPGLGLRLIYFSYDVKMKEKGDIPEGYSVSREKKERFSLILESASTNQTSMYLCASSAWGQGGQPQHFGDGTRLSIL.

This chain connects TRBV29-1 to TRBJ1-2; no definite D call. The V end was cut by 6 bases, the J end by 4 bases, with 12 bases between. The V gene's germline CDR1 is SQVTM and CDR2 ANQGSEA. This CDR3 contains 12 residues. The CDR3 region is CSVYETGYGYTF. Written as DNA, the CDR3 is TGCAGCGTCTACGAGACGGGCTATGGCTACACCTTC.

This clonotype was seen a few times. The chain joins TRBV2 to TRBJ2-1, with 12 bases that match TRBD2. With 6 bases clipped from V and 9 bases from J, the junction kept 6 bases outside the gene matches. The CDR3 extends over 14 amino acids. Germline V lookup: CDR1 SNHLY, CDR2 FYNNEI. In nucleotides, the CDR3 is TGTGCCAGCAGAAGACTAGCGGGAGTCCCTGAGCAGTTCTTC. It translates to CASRRLAGVPEQFF.

This rearrangement joins TRBV12-3 or TRBV12-4 to TRBJ2-5; D gene unclear. The CDR3 covers 16 residues. V was clipped by 1 base and J by 3 bases, with 15 bases between them. The DNA of the CDR3 is TGTGCCAGCAGTTTAGGGTATGGCCTTGGGAAAGAGACCCAGTACTTC. This gives the protein CASSLGYGLGKETQYF.

Only a few counts were recorded for this clonotype. The chain combines TRBV6-2 or TRBV6-3 with TRBJ1-1; D ambiguous. Germline CDR1 is MNHEY and CDR2 is SVGEGT. Trimming stripped 1 base from V and 4 bases from J, with 7 bases between. This CDR3 has 13 residues. CDR3 nucleotides: TGTGCCAGCAGTTACTTACAGAGCACTGAAGCTTTCTTT. It codes for CASSYLQSTEAFF.

The chain carries TRBV6-2 or TRBV6-3 and TRBJ2-3; no clear D gene. V shed 7 bases and J shed 1 base, with 9 bases lying between them. Germline V CDR1 and CDR2: MNHEY, SVGEGT. CDR3 length equals 13 residues. DNA for the CDR3: TGTGCCAGCACCATAGCCGGCACAGATACGCAGTATTTT. This codes for CASTIAGTDTQYF.

The chain is built from TRBV7-2 and TRBJ2-5; D may be TRBD2 (5 bases). The V end lost 5 bases, the J end lost 5 bases, and 18 bases lay between the germline ends. The CDR3 covers 15 residues. Germline V gene data show CDR1 as SGHTA and CDR2 as FQGNSA. Written as DNA, the CDR3 is TGTGCCAGCAGCCTTTCGCTGTCGGGCGGGGAGACCCAGTACTTC. This translates into CASSLSLSGGETQYF.